One sample yielded the 28 T cell receptor beta chains listed below, sequenced in a study of blood T cell repertoires in COVID-19. Sequencing was performed with immunoSEQ multiplex PCR; in TCRdb, only in-frame clones are kept and a portion is missing. The table has 150,000 to 200,000 clones, roughly nine tenths seen once. The sequenced sample consisted of peripheral blood. These receptors were taken from a man aged 18 to 30 with acute or convalescent COVID-19.

This rearrangement joins TRBV18 to TRBJ1-1; D might be TRBD1 (6 bases). Germline CDR1 is KGHSH and CDR2 is LQKENI. Trimming cost V 0 bases and J 5 bases, with 13 bases left between them. This CDR3 contains 15 residues. CDR3 sequence: CASSPPAGAMTEAFF. As DNA, the CDR3 is TGTGCCAGCTCACCACCGGCGGGGGCGATGACTGAAGCTTTCTTT.

The chain carries TRBV6-1 and TRBJ1-2, with 7 bases lining up with TRBD1. V was pared by 1 base and J by 8 bases, with 10 bases of the junction left unmatched. The CDR3 is 15 amino acids. The V gene's germline CDR1 is MNHNS and CDR2 SASEGT. The CDR3 reads CASSEETGIKRGYTF. The CDR3 nucleotides read TGTGCCAGCAGTGAAGAGACAGGGATCAAGCGGGGCTACACCTTC.

The chain is built from TRBV3-1 (or the pseudogene TRBV3-2) and TRBJ2-7; perhaps TRBD2 as D (6 bases). The CDR3 contains 16 residues. The V and J ends lost 1 base and 3 bases respectively, with 16 bases between them. Germline V gives CDR1 LGHDT, CDR2 YNNKEL (reference sequence). CDR3 residues: CASSQGLGTANYEQYF. CDR3 nucleotides: TGTGCCAGCAGCCAAGGTCTCGGGACTGCGAACTACGAGCAGTACTTC.

The genes are TRBV19 and TRBJ2-1, with TRBD1 matching 9 bases. From germline, CDR1 is LNHDA and CDR2 SQIVND (reference sequence). V trimming: 11 bases; J trimming: 4 bases; junction bases outside the gene matches: 9. The CDR3 runs 14 residues. CDR3 sequence: CAGEQGAYYNEQFF. The CDR3 nucleotides read TGTGCCGGGGAACAGGGGGCCTATTACAATGAGCAGTTCTTC.

The chain uses TRBV7-2 and TRBJ1-6; D not certain. The germline V and J ends were trimmed by 1 base and 6 bases, with 13 bases remaining between them. Germline values: CDR1 SGHTA, CDR2 FQGNSA. The CDR3 runs to 16 residues. In DNA, the CDR3 is TGTGCCAGCAGCTTAGGAGGAGGAATCGGTAATTCACCCCTCCACTTT. This encodes CASSLGGGIGNSPLHF. Looking up the rest from reference TRBV7-2 and TRBJ1-6 gives the full variable domain: GAGVSQSPSNKVTEKGKDVELRCDPISGHTALYWYRQSLGQGLEFLIYFQGNSAPDKSGLPSDRFSAERTGGSVSTLTIQRTQQEDSAVYLCASSLGGGIGNSPLHFGNGTRLTVT.

V gene TRBV6-5 combines with J gene TRBJ1-6; weak D call: TRBD1 (5 bases). Trimming removed 1 base from V and 6 bases from J, with 7 bases in between. This CDR3 comprises 14 residues. Germline-derived CDR1 and CDR2 are MNHEY and SVGAGI. CDR3 DNA: TGTGCCAGCAGTTACTGGGGGGGTAATTCACCCCTCCACTTT. It yields the protein CASSYWGGNSPLHF.

This rearrangement joins TRBV3-1 (or the pseudogene TRBV3-2) to TRBJ1-4; TRBD1 matches 8 bases. The CDR3 has 14 residues. Germline V gene data show CDR1 as LGHDT and CDR2 as YNNKEL (reference sequence). The J segment lost 10 bases and the V segment lost 3 bases, leaving 7 bases of the junction unmatched. The CDR3 DNA is TGTGCCAGCAGCCAGGGACAGGCGCTCGGAAAACTGTTTTTT. Its protein product is CASSQGQALGKLFF.

The rearrangement links TRBV28 to TRBJ2-6; maybe TRBD2 (6 bases). The CDR3 is 17 amino acids. V lost 7 bases and J 0 bases, leaving 16 bases between the germline ends. Germline V gene sequence: CDR1 MDHEN, CDR2 SYDVKM. CDR3 in amino acids: CASTRGWVPSGANVLTF. DNA of the CDR3: TGTGCCAGCACTCGGGGGTGGGTACCCTCTGGGGCCAACGTCCTGACTTTC.

This sequence joins TRBV5-1 and TRBJ2-5; D perhaps matches TRBD1 (5 bases). CDR1 and CDR2 from the germline V gene are SGHRS and YFSETQ. V gave up 1 base and J gave up 5 bases, with 12 bases separating them. The CDR3 spans 14 residues. The CDR3 is CASSLRGLRETQYF. CDR3 bases: TGCGCCAGCAGCTTGAGGGGTTTGAGGGAGACCCAGTACTTC.

The chain combines TRBV28 with TRBJ1-2; 9 bases agree with TRBD1. J was trimmed by 1 base and V by 5 bases; bases with no gene match: 5. Germline values: CDR1 MDHEN, CDR2 SYDVKM. The CDR3 runs to 15 residues. CDR3 DNA: TGTGCCAGCAGTCAACGACAGGGGGGTAACTATGGCTACACCTTC. The encoded protein is CASSQRQGGNYGYTF.

The chain combines TRBV7-2 with TRBJ2-1; maybe TRBD2 (5 bases). The CDR3 is 15 residues long. Trimming removed 7 bases at V and 3 bases at J, with 16 bases between. From germline, CDR1 is SGHTA and CDR2 FQGNSA. CDR3 nucleotides: TGTGCCAGCATAGCAGATCGGGGATTCTACAATGAGCAGTTCTTC. Translated: CASIADRGFYNEQFF.

The rearrangement uses TRBV5-1 and TRBJ2-5; 11 bases are shared with TRBD1. The V gene's germline CDR1 is SGHRS and CDR2 YFSETQ. The CDR3 is 15 residues long. J was trimmed by 3 bases and V by 4 bases; bases with no gene match: 5. This chain's CDR3 is CASSQGTGGEETQYF. CDR3 bases: TGCGCCAGCAGCCAGGGGACAGGGGGTGAAGAGACCCAGTACTTC.

The chain joins TRBV19 to TRBJ2-1; D not certain. The germline gives CDR1 LNHDA, CDR2 SQIVND (reference sequence). The CDR3 is 11 amino acids. Between the trimmed V and J ends, which lost 6 bases and 9 bases, there was a span of 9 bases. Here the CDR3 reads CASSRLGEQFF. The CDR3 DNA reads TGTGCCAGTAGCCGACTGGGTGAGCAGTTCTTC.

The rearrangement links TRBV7-6 to TRBJ1-4, with D maybe TRBD1 (5 bases). This CDR3 contains 12 residues. Trimming removed 4 bases at V and 12 bases at J, with 12 bases between. In germline, CDR1 is SGHVS, CDR2 FNYEAQ. CDR3 sequence: CASSSRGGELFF. CDR3 sequence (DNA): TGTGCCAGCAGCTCCAGAGGAGGGGAACTGTTTTTT.

The chain recombines TRBV5-1 with TRBJ2-1; D unresolved. Germline V lookup: CDR1 SGHRS, CDR2 YFSETQ. The CDR3 is made up of 16 amino acids. Trimming left V 5 bases short and J 6 bases short, with 21 bases between. CDR3: CASSSKPGPTGNEQFF. The DNA for the CDR3 is TGCGCCAGCAGTTCAAAACCGGGTCCTACGGGCAATGAGCAGTTCTTC.

The chain combines TRBV30 with TRBJ2-3; possible D gene TRBD2, 6 bases. Trimming took 5 bases from V and 1 from J, leaving 13 bases between them. This CDR3 contains 14 residues. The germline V gene has CDR1 GTSNPN and CDR2 SVGIG (reference sequence). The CDR3 here is CAWEAGTGTDTQYF. The CDR3 bases are TGTGCCTGGGAGGCCGGGACTGGCACAGATACGCAGTATTTT.

CDR3 amino acids: CASSIDPGNSGNTIYF. The CDR3 coding sequence is TGTGCCAGTAGTATAGACCCAGGAAACTCTGGAAACACCATATATTTT. The chain couples TRBV19 to TRBJ1-3, with no clear D. The CDR3 length is 16 residues. Looked up from germline, CDR1 is LNHDA and CDR2 is SQIVND (reference sequence). V was cut by 0 bases and J by 0 bases, with 9 bases left in between.

This clone was observed a few times. This chain links TRBV10-1 with TRBJ2-2, with unresolved D. This CDR3 region has 13 residues. The germline V gene has CDR1 WNHNN and CDR2 SYGVQD (reference sequence). V lost 0 bases, J lost 5 bases, and 4 bases lay in between. The CDR3 DNA is TGCGCCAGCAGTGAGTCGAGAACCGGGGAGCTGTTTTTT. This gives the protein CASSESRTGELFF.

The rearrangement links TRBV11-2 to TRBJ1-1, with TRBD1 matching over 9 bases. J was trimmed by 6 bases and V by 3 bases; bases with no gene match: 8. CDR1 and CDR2 (germline): SGHAT, FQNNGV. The CDR3 is 15 residues long. CDR3 in DNA: TGTGCCAGCAGCTTTGGAACAGGGGGCGCGGCTGAAGCTTTCTTT. Its protein is CASSFGTGGAAEAFF.

V is TRBV12-3 or TRBV12-4 and J is TRBJ2-4; tentative D call: TRBD2 (6 bases). The CDR3 contains 13 residues. Trimming pared 6 bases from V and 5 bases from J, leaving 11 bases between. The CDR3 here is CASSRGIQNIQYF. The CDR3 DNA follows: TGTGCCAGCAGCCGCGGGATCCAAAACATTCAGTACTTC.

This clone was seen once. The chain uses TRBV5-1 and TRBJ1-2; TRBD1 agrees at 7 bases. The junction had 12 bases not matched to a gene; V was cut back by 7 bases and J by 3 bases. Germline-derived CDR1 and CDR2 are SGHRS and YFSETQ. The CDR3 has 15 residues. The CDR3 DNA reads TGCGCCAGCTCTACTAGCCGACAGGGAGACTATGGCTACACCTTC. Encoded protein: CASSTSRQGDYGYTF.

The chain couples TRBV18 to TRBJ1-3; TRBD1 matches 8 bases. J lost 2 bases, V lost 2 bases, and 5 bases had no gene match. The CDR3 has 16 amino acids. CDR1 KGHSH and CDR2 LQKENI come from the germline V gene. CDR3 sequence (DNA): TGTGCCAGCTCACCAAGACAGGGGACCGCTGGAAACACCATATATTTT. Residues: CASSPRQGTAGNTIYF.

This chain uses TRBV9 with TRBJ1-6; no clear D. Germline CDR1 reads SGDLS; CDR2 reads YYNGEE. The CDR3 is made up of 14 amino acids. V dropped 2 bases and J dropped 8 bases, with 11 bases sitting between them. The CDR3 DNA sequence: TGTGCCAGCAGCGTGACTCCGACGGATTCACCCCTCCACTTT. This encodes CASSVTPTDSPLHF.

The gene calls are TRBV25-1 and TRBJ1-1; 8 bases are shared with TRBD1. The CDR3 is made up of 14 amino acids. Unmatched junction bases numbered 9, after V lost 7 bases and J lost 5 bases. Per the germline V gene, CDR1 is MGHDK and CDR2 is SYGVNS. In nucleotides, the CDR3 is TGTGCCAGCACTACGGACAGGGTGGATACTGAAGCTTTCTTT. This encodes CASTTDRVDTEAFF.

This CDR3 reads CASSPSSYNEQFF. The CDR3 region has the DNA TGTGCCAGCAGCCCGAGCTCCTACAATGAGCAGTTCTTC. The V gene is TRBV7-6, the J gene TRBJ2-1; D remains ambiguous. With 5 bases removed from V and 0 bases from J, the gap between germline ends came to 5 bases. CDR1 is SGHVS and CDR2 is FNYEAQ in the germline V gene. The CDR3 spans 13 residues.

This chain uses TRBV7-8 with TRBJ2-1; D may be TRBD2 (5 bases). Germline loops: CDR1 SGHVS, CDR2 FQNEAQ. The V end was cut by 4 bases, the J end by 4 bases, with 14 bases between. There are 15 residues in the CDR3. The CDR3 sequence is CASSSLRGAYNEQFF. For the CDR3, the DNA is TGTGCCAGCAGCTCCCTCCGGGGAGCGTACAATGAGCAGTTCTTC. The whole variable domain, filled in from reference TRBV7-8 and TRBJ2-1, reads GAGVSQSPRYKVAKRGQDVALRCDPISGHVSLFWYQQALGQGPEFLTYFQNEAQLDKSGLPSDRFFAERPEGSVSTLKIQRTQQEDSAVYLCASSSLRGAYNEQFFGPGTRLTVL.

V gene TRBV19 combines with J gene TRBJ1-5; 8 bases line up with TRBD1. The V and J ends lost 9 bases and 5 bases, in that order; junction bases with no gene match: 9. The length of the CDR3 is 14 residues. From germline, CDR1 is LNHDA and CDR2 SQIVND (reference sequence). The CDR3 DNA reads as TGTGCCAGCAAGGGGGACAGGAAAGATCAGCCCCAGCATTTT. It yields the protein CASKGDRKDQPQHF. Variable domain in full (rest from reference TRBV19 and TRBJ1-5): DGGITQSPKYLFRKEGQNVTLSCEQNLNHDAMYWYRQDPGQGLRLIYYSQIVNDFQKGDIAEGYSVSREKKESFPLTVTSAQKNPTAFYLCASKGDRKDQPQHFGDGTRLSIL.

The V call is TRBV9, the J call TRBJ2-7, with 8 nucleotides matching TRBD2. V shed 1 base and J 0 bases; nucleotides not matched to a gene: 3. This CDR3 has 15 residues. Germline V CDR1 and CDR2: SGDLS, YYNGEE. CDR3 bases: TGTGCCAGCAGCGTAAGCGGGGGCCTCTCCTACGAGCAGTACTTC. Translation: CASSVSGGLSYEQYF.